One and the same sample provided the 6 T cell receptor beta chains below, sequenced in a study of T cells after yellow fever vaccination. In TCRdb, the 5' RACE reads were re-called with MiXCR into one record per CDR3 protein. The sample carries 100,000 to 150,000 distinct CDR3 sequences, about 8.2% recorded once. The sequencing used CD8+ T cells sorted from PBMCs, collected on the day of the yellow fever booster vaccination. These receptor sequences come from a man aged 18 to 29 who received the YFV17D yellow fever vaccine.

CDR3 in amino acids: CASSYGGRTDTQYF. The CDR3 coding sequence is TGTGCCAGCAGCTACGGGGGTAGGACAGATACGCAGTATTTT. The genes are TRBV7-2 and TRBJ2-3, with D possibly being TRBD2 (6 bases). The germline V and J ends were trimmed by 4 bases and 3 bases, with 11 bases remaining between them. The CDR3 runs 14 residues. Germline CDR1 reads SGHTA; CDR2 reads FQGNSA.

This clonotype was seen a handful of times. The V call is TRBV7-9, the J call TRBJ2-1; 12 nucleotides line up with TRBD2. This CDR3 is 18 amino acids long. V was clipped by 4 bases and J by 0 bases; unmatched bases: 7. Per germline, CDR1 SEHNR and CDR2 FQNEAQ (reference sequence). For the CDR3, the DNA is TGTGCCAGCAGCTCGCTAGCGGGGGGGCCCCGCTCCTACAATGAGCAGTTCTTC. It yields the protein CASSSLAGGPRSYNEQFF.

The chain combines TRBV4-2 with TRBJ2-7, with 8 bases aligning to TRBD2. The germline gives CDR1 LGHNA, CDR2 YNFKEQ. J gave up 3 bases and V 6 bases, and 10 bases lay outside the gene matches. The CDR3 extends over 15 amino acids. The DNA for the CDR3 is TGTGCCAGCAGTCCAGGAGCGGGGGCCTACTACGAGCAGTACGTC. Its protein product is CASSPGAGAYYEQYV.

J is TRBJ2-5 and V is TRBV7-8; D may be TRBD2 (5 bases). The V end was cut by 4 bases, the J end by 0 bases, with 18 bases between. The CDR3 is 17 residues long. Germline assignment: CDR1 SGHVS and CDR2 FQNEAQ. In nucleotides, the CDR3 is TGTGCCAGCAGCTCCCGACTAACAGCGGACCACCAAGAGACCCAGTACTTC. Amino acids: CASSSRLTADHQETQYF.

This clonotype was observed a few times. The rearrangement joins TRBV6-6 to TRBJ1-1; D call uncertain. This CDR3 comprises 14 residues. Germline V gives CDR1 MNHNY, CDR2 SVGAGI (reference sequence). The V end lost 4 bases, the J end lost 2 bases, and 11 bases lay between the germline ends. In DNA, the CDR3 is TGTGCCAGCAGTTCCAACGGCCACAACACTGAAGCTTTCTTT. Protein product: CASSSNGHNTEAFF.

This clonotype was detected only a few times. The chain carries TRBV7-9 and TRBJ2-3; a possible D gene is TRBD1 (5 bases). Germline V gene data show CDR1 as SEHNR and CDR2 as FQNEAQ (reference sequence). The V end was cut by 3 bases, the J end by 4 bases, with 8 bases between. The CDR3 spans 13 residues. The CDR3 protein is CASSFEGADTQYF. The CDR3, as DNA: TGTGCCAGCAGCTTCGAAGGGGCAGATACGCAGTATTTT.